A single sample is the source of the 17 T cell receptor beta chains below, sequenced in a study of shared clonotypes between healthy human individuals. This table comes from immunoSEQ multiplex PCR, and its TCRdb copy is limited to in-frame clones, with some not included. Here the sample spans some 1.5 million clones, about 98% being singletons. The sample taken for sequencing was naive CD4+ T cells sorted from blood. Subset reported: CD45RA+ positively selected. These receptors originate from a man aged 25-40 years in good health.

The V call is TRBV29-1, the J call TRBJ2-7; 8 nucleotides agree with TRBD2. J lost 7 bases, V lost 6 bases, and 14 bases had no gene match. CDR3 length equals 14 residues. From germline, CDR1 is SQVTM and CDR2 ANQGSEA. Written as DNA, the CDR3 is TGCAGCGTGTTCGCTAATAGCGGGACGGGGGAGCAGTACTTC. It encodes CSVFANSGTGEQYF.

This rearrangement joins TRBV7-2 to TRBJ1-1; no reliable D call. The CDR3 is 14 amino acids. Between the trimmed V and J ends, which lost 3 bases and 1 base, there was a span of 9 bases. CDR1 and CDR2 from the germline V gene are SGHTA and FQGNSA. CDR3 sequence reads: CASSFRFANTEAFF. CDR3 coding DNA: TGTGCCAGCAGCTTCAGGTTTGCGAACACTGAAGCTTTCTTT.

This chain joins TRBV15 and TRBJ2-1; D gene unclear. This CDR3 has 15 residues. Trimming shortened V by 0 bases and J by 0 bases, and 6 bases separated the two germline ends. Germline CDR1 LNHNV, CDR2 YYDKDF (reference sequence). CDR3 amino acids: CATSRDSYSYNEQFF. Written as DNA, the CDR3 is TGTGCCACCAGCAGAGACAGTTACTCCTACAATGAGCAGTTCTTC.

Regarding this clone: The sample contains more than one DNA sequence encoding this CDR3. The rearrangement uses TRBV29-1 and TRBJ2-3; 9 bases map to TRBD1. V shed 1 base, J shed 1 base, and the junction held 0 bases outside the gene matches. This CDR3 has 14 residues. The germline V gene has CDR1 SQVTM and CDR2 ANQGSEA. As DNA, the CDR3 is TGCAGCGTTGAAGGACAGGGGGGCACAGATACGCAGTATTTT. The encoded protein is CSVEGQGGTDTQYF.

This clone showed up just once. This chain joins TRBV2 and TRBJ1-4; 7 bases align to TRBD1. The J segment lost 3 bases and the V segment lost 5 bases, leaving 3 bases of the junction unmatched. This CDR3 is built from 14 residues. CDR1 is SNHLY and CDR2 is FYNNEI in the germline V gene. The CDR3 sequence is CASSPGQSNEKLFF. The DNA of the CDR3 is TGTGCCAGCAGTCCGGGACAGTCTAATGAAAAACTGTTTTTT.

CDR3 protein: CSAQDTSNQPQHF. DNA of the CDR3: TGCAGCGCCCAGGACACTAGCAATCAGCCCCAGCATTTT. The chain is built from TRBV29-1 and TRBJ1-5, with D possibly TRBD1 on 5 matching bases. V was cut by 7 bases and J by 0 bases, with 10 bases left in between. The CDR3 runs to 13 residues. The germline V gene has CDR1 SQVTM and CDR2 ANQGSEA. Full variable domain (missing parts from reference TRBV29-1 and TRBJ1-5): SAVISQKPSRDICQRGTSLTIQCQVDSQVTMMFWYRQQPGQSLTLIATANQGSEATYESGFVIDKFPISRPNLTFSTLTVSNMSPEDSSIYLCSAQDTSNQPQHFGDGTRLSIL.

The chain is built from TRBV7-7 and TRBJ2-3; D is perhaps TRBD1 (6 bases). V was cut by 5 bases and J by 6 bases, with 12 bases left in between. The CDR3 is 13 residues long. The germline gives CDR1 SSHAT, CDR2 FNYEAQ (reference sequence). This chain's CDR3 is CASSPPGVDTQYF. CDR3 DNA: TGTGCCAGCAGCCCTCCAGGGGTTGATACGCAGTATTTT. The entire variable domain, with the rest obtained from reference TRBV7-7 and TRBJ2-3, is as follows: GAGVSQSPRYKVTKRGQDVTLRCDPISSHATLYWYQQALGQGPEFLTYFNYEAQPDKSGLPSDRFSAERPEGSISTLTIQRTEQRDSAMYRCASSPPGVDTQYFGPGTRLTVL.

The chain uses TRBV6-6 and TRBJ1-5; 10 bases map to TRBD1. The CDR3 contains 14 residues. The V segment lost 4 bases and the J segment 9 bases; nucleotides outside the gene matches: 6. The germline V gene encodes CDR1 MNHNY and CDR2 SVGAGI (reference sequence). CDR3 DNA sequence: TGTGCCAGCAGTTGGGACAGGGGAACTGGGCCCCAGCATTTT. It encodes CASSWDRGTGPQHF.

J is TRBJ2-7 and V is TRBV14; TRBD1 matches at 10 bases. The CDR3 contains 16 residues. Germline V gives CDR1 SGHDN, CDR2 FVKESK. V gave up 4 bases and J gave up 4 bases; unmatched junction bases: 10. The CDR3 nucleotides are TGTGCCAGCAGCCGGACAATGGGACAGGGGTGGTACGAGCAGTACTTC. This encodes CASSRTMGQGWYEQYF.

This chain connects TRBV7-8 to TRBJ2-2; D gene unclear. The CDR3 loop spans 12 amino acids. Per germline, CDR1 SGHVS and CDR2 FQNEAQ. V lost 7 bases and J lost 3, with 6 bases in between. The CDR3 region is CASTQDTGELFF. The CDR3 region has the DNA TGTGCCAGCACCCAGGACACCGGGGAGCTGTTTTTT.

The chain links TRBV7-2 to TRBJ2-7, with no clear D. The CDR3 loop spans 13 amino acids. Germline V lookup: CDR1 SGHTA, CDR2 FQGNSA. Trimming pared 8 bases from V and 0 bases from J, leaving 11 bases between. The CDR3 region has the DNA TGTGCCAGCCTTGGAAGCCTCTCCTACGAGCAGTACTTC. Protein product: CASLGSLSYEQYF.

In DNA, the CDR3 is TGTGCCAGCAGTTCTGGACAGGGGAGAGCCTACGAGCAGTACTTC. Translation gives CASSSGQGRAYEQYF. The J gene is TRBJ2-7, the V gene TRBV6-6; 9 bases agree with TRBD1. Germline CDR1 is MNHNY and CDR2 is SVGAGI (reference sequence). The length of the CDR3 is 15 residues. Trimming at V came to 4 bases and at J to 2 bases, leaving 6 bases not matched to a gene.

The V and J genes are TRBV7-3 and TRBJ2-1; 13 nucleotides match TRBD2. The germline gives CDR1 SGHTA, CDR2 FQGTGA. V lost 1 base to trimming and J lost 8 bases; unmatched junction nucleotides: 2. This CDR3 has 15 amino acids. The CDR3 DNA reads TGTGCCAGCAGCTTAAGGACTAGCGGGAGCCATGAGCAGTTCTTC. It specifies CASSLRTSGSHEQFF.

The chain couples TRBV9 to TRBJ2-4, with 7 bases identical to TRBD2. Per germline, CDR1 SGDLS and CDR2 YYNGEE. V shed 0 bases and J 3 bases; nucleotides not matched to a gene: 12. CDR3 size: 18 residues. The CDR3 DNA sequence: TGTGCCAGCAGCGTAGCATCCGCCGGGACTATTGGCAAAAACATTCAGTACTTC. This sequence encodes CASSVASAGTIGKNIQYF.

This clone was picked up one time. The J gene is TRBJ1-5, the V gene TRBV6-1; TRBD1 might be the D (6 bases). The germline V and J ends were trimmed by 7 bases and 7 bases, with 17 bases remaining between them. CDR3 length equals 14 residues. Germline loops: CDR1 MNHNS, CDR2 SASEGT. In nucleotides, the CDR3 is TGTGCCAGCAATCCAGTCGGGGGCGCCCAGCCCCAGCATTTT. Its protein is CASNPVGGAQPQHF.

This CDR3 reads CAISRGVVGYTF. The CDR3 DNA follows: TGTGCCATCAGCAGGGGTGTGGTTGGCTACACCTTC. V usage is TRBV10-3 and J usage is TRBJ1-2; maybe TRBD1 (6 bases). Germline V lookup: CDR1 ENHRY, CDR2 SYGVKD. This CDR3 is built from 12 residues. The V end was cut by 6 bases, the J end by 7 bases, with 12 bases between.

Comment on this clone: The sample carries other DNA sequences with the same CDR3. The chain joins TRBV30 to TRBJ1-5; the D gene is possibly TRBD1 (5 bases). V lost 1 base to trimming and J lost 2 bases, with 6 bases between them. The CDR3 totals 13 residues. Germline V gene lookup returns CDR1 GTSNPN and CDR2 SVGIG (reference sequence). This CDR3 reads CAWSGGGNQPQHF. As DNA, the CDR3 is TGTGCCTGGAGTGGGGGCGGCAATCAGCCCCAGCATTTT. Together with reference TRBV30 and TRBJ1-5, the CDR3 gives the full variable domain: SQTIHQWPATLVQPVGSPLSLECTVEGTSNPNLYWYRQAAGRGLQLLFYSVGIGQISSEVPQNLSASRPQDRQFILSSKKLLLSDSGFYLCAWSGGGNQPQHFGDGTRLSIL.